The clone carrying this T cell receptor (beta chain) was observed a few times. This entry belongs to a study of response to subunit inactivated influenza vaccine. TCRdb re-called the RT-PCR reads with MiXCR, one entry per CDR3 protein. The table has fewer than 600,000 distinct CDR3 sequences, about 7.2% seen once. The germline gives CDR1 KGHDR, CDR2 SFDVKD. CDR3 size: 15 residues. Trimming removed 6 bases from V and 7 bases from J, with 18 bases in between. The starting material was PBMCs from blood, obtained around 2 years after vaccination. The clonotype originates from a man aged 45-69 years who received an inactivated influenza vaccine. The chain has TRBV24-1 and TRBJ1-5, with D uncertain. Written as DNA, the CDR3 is TGTGCCACCAGTACTTCTGGGGAAGCAATGCAGCCCCAGCATTTT. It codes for CATSTSGEAMQPQHF.